Sequencing of this TCR beta chain was carried out in a study of T cell repertoires in cytomegalovirus infection. CDR1 and CDR2 from the germline V gene are SGHVS and FQNEAQ. This CDR3 comprises 15 residues. Trimming at V came to 7 bases and at J to 0 bases, leaving 4 bases not matched to a gene. TCRdb called the reads again in MiXCR, with one record for every CDR3 protein. In the table there are 830,000 or so distinct CDR3 sequences, about 31% of which are singletons. This clonotype was observed at least ten times. Its antigen is not identified. The rearrangement uses TRBV7-8 and TRBJ2-5; 11 bases fit TRBD2. Sequencing was performed on cultured CD8+ T cells from PBMCs, taken from culture after CMV antigen stimulation. The clonotype was recovered from a human donor in good health (CMV status not recorded). Some clones in this sample may be carry-over from other donors' samples. This CDR3 reads CASTTSGGYQETQYF. CDR3 DNA sequence: TGTGCCAGCACAACTAGCGGGGGATACCAAGAGACCCAGTACTTC.